One sample yielded the 28 T cell receptor beta chains listed below, sequenced in a study of identical twins. TCRdb itself ran the 5' RACE reads through MiXCR, one entry per CDR3 protein. The sample shows around 250,000 distinct CDR3 sequences, approximately 7.1% of them seen only once. This same sample was also taken into another study, of T cells expressing NK-cell markers.

Sample: CD8+ T cells sorted from blood. The receptors were gathered from a woman aged 18-35 years in good health.

In DNA form, the CDR3 reads TGCGCCAGCAGCTTGGTTCCCAGTGGCGGCGGACAAGAGACCCAGTACTTC. The encoded protein is CASSLVPSGGGQETQYF. The rearrangement joins TRBV5-1 to TRBJ2-5; no definite D call. Trimming removed 0 bases from V and 2 bases from J, with 17 bases in between. This CDR3 is built from 17 residues. CDR1 SGHRS and CDR2 YFSETQ come from the germline V gene.

This clonotype was picked up many times. This sequence joins TRBV7-8 and TRBJ2-5; D may match TRBD1 or TRBD2 (5 bases each). V dropped 11 bases and J dropped 5 bases, with 18 bases sitting between them. In germline, CDR1 is SGHVS, CDR2 FQNEAQ. The CDR3 length is 13 residues. For the CDR3, the DNA is TGTGCCTCGGGGCCCCGGGTCATGGAGACCCAGTACTTC. Its translation: CASGPRVMETQYF.

This clonotype has just a few counts. Sequence at one end of the junction differs from germline and may be a read error. The chain carries TRBV3-1 and TRBJ2-1, with D perhaps TRBD2 (5 bases). This CDR3 contains 10 residues. CDR1 and CDR2 from the germline V gene are LGHDT and YNNKEL (reference sequence). CDR3 sequence: CASSPSGEVF. For the CDR3, the DNA is TGTGCCAGCAGCCCGAGCGGAGAGGTCTTC.

In its sample, this clonotype was seen many times. This chain connects TRBV9 to TRBJ1-5; a weak D match, TRBD1 (6 bases). The CDR3 runs 15 residues. Germline CDR1 is SGDLS and CDR2 is YYNGEE. Trimming cost V 0 bases and J 7 bases, with 14 bases left between them. The CDR3 is CASSVGGAGVQPQHF. DNA for the CDR3: TGTGCCAGCAGCGTAGGGGGGGCCGGAGTCCAGCCCCAGCATTTT.

There are a few counts of this clonotype. V usage is TRBV7-6 and J usage is TRBJ2-7, with D uncertain. The CDR3 is made up of 14 amino acids. CDR1 is SGHVS and CDR2 is FNYEAQ in the germline V gene. V was clipped by 3 bases and J by 2 bases, with 11 bases between them. CDR3 nucleotide sequence: TGTGCCAGCAGCTTCGGCAGCATTACCTACGAGCAGTACTTC. Protein product: CASSFGSITYEQYF. The full variable domain, its missing parts supplied by reference TRBV7-6 and TRBJ2-7, is GAGVSQSPRYKVTKRGQDVALRCDPISGHVSLYWYRQALGQGPEFLTYFNYEAQQDKSGLPNDRFSAERPEGSISTLTIQRTEQRDSAMYRCASSFGSITYEQYFGPGTRLTVT.

This clonotype was recorded a few times. The chain is built from TRBV5-5 and TRBJ2-1; D is unresolved. The CDR3 spans 13 residues. Germline V gives CDR1 SGHKS, CDR2 YYEKEE (reference sequence). Trimming took 1 base from V and 4 from J, leaving 6 bases between them. CDR3 in DNA: TGTGCCAGCAGCTTGTTTACATACAATGAGCAGTTCTTC. This codes for CASSLFTYNEQFF.

This clonotype showed up just a few times. V is TRBV5-6 and J is TRBJ2-1, with D possibly TRBD2 on 7 matching bases. CDR3 length equals 16 residues. V lost 4 bases and J lost 5, with 19 bases in between. Germline assignment: CDR1 SGHDT and CDR2 YYEEEE. CDR3: CASSPTSGEGDNEQFF. CDR3 nucleotide sequence: TGTGCCAGCAGCCCCACCTCGGGGGAGGGGGACAATGAGCAGTTCTTC. Full variable domain (outside the CDR3, taken from reference TRBV5-6 and TRBJ2-1): DAGVTQSPTHLIKTRGQQVTLRCSPKSGHDTVSWYQQALGQGPQFIFQYYEEEERQRGNFPDRFSGHQFPNYSSELNVNALLLGDSALYLCASSPTSGEGDNEQFFGPGTRLTVL.

The rearrangement uses TRBV27 and TRBJ1-2; TRBD1 aligns across 7 bases. V shed 4 bases and J 5 bases; nucleotides not matched to a gene: 4. The CDR3 consists of 13 residues. The germline V gene encodes CDR1 MNHEY and CDR2 SMNVEV (reference sequence). The CDR3 loop is CASSYRGGYGYTF. The CDR3, as DNA: TGTGCCAGCAGTTACAGGGGAGGGTATGGCTACACCTTC.

The J gene is TRBJ2-1, the V gene TRBV7-9, with 7 nucleotides matching TRBD1. After removal of 5 bases from V and 5 bases from J, the junction contained 12 bases not matched to a gene. The germline V gene has CDR1 SEHNR and CDR2 FQNEAQ (reference sequence). There are 16 residues in the CDR3. The CDR3 DNA reads as TGTGCCAGCAGCCCCCAGGACAGGACGCCTAACAATGAGCAGTTCTTC. It yields the protein CASSPQDRTPNNEQFF.

Many counts were recorded for this clonotype. This chain uses TRBV20-1 with TRBJ1-5; D is perhaps TRBD1 (5 bases). Germline values: CDR1 DFQATT, CDR2 SNEGSKA (reference sequence). V lost 6 bases, J lost 1 base, and 10 bases lay in between. This CDR3 has 13 amino acids. CDR3 in DNA: TGCAGTGCAGCCGAGGGGAGCAATCAGCCCCAGCATTTT. It specifies CSAAEGSNQPQHF.

This rearrangement joins TRBV7-9 to TRBJ1-5, with D uncertain. The CDR3 sequence is 13 residues long. The germline gives CDR1 SEHNR, CDR2 FQNEAQ (reference sequence). V lost 2 bases, J lost 6 bases, and 8 bases lay in between. The CDR3 loop reads CASSLYPGQPQHF. CDR3 bases: TGTGCCAGCAGCTTATACCCGGGTCAGCCCCAGCATTTT.

This clonotype was seen more than once but under ten times. This chain joins TRBV10-3 and TRBJ2-3, with D hard to call. V was cut by 2 bases and J by 6 bases, with 12 bases left in between. The CDR3 length is 14 residues. Germline lookup yields CDR1 ENHRY and CDR2 SYGVKD. CDR3 bases: TGTGCCATCAGTGAGATATCCTCCGGTGATACGCAGTATTTT. This sequence encodes CAISEISSGDTQYF.

The table lists this clonotype with many counts. The chain links TRBV5-1 to TRBJ2-7; 8 bases are shared with TRBD2. J was trimmed by 3 bases and V by 0 bases; bases with no gene match: 14. Germline loops: CDR1 SGHRS, CDR2 YFSETQ. CDR3 length: 18 amino acids. The CDR3 is CASSLESAGGWNFYEQYF. The DNA of the CDR3 is TGCGCCAGCAGCTTGGAGTCGGCGGGAGGCTGGAATTTCTACGAGCAGTACTTC.

This clonotype was observed many times. V is TRBV15 and J is TRBJ2-5; 12 positions agree with TRBD2. The CDR3 covers 16 residues. V was clipped by 0 bases and J by 5 bases; unmatched bases: 4. Germline CDR1 is LNHNV and CDR2 is YYDKDF (reference sequence). The CDR3 protein is CATSRDPGTSGETQYF. The CDR3 region has the DNA TGTGCCACCAGCAGAGATCCCGGGACTAGCGGGGAGACCCAGTACTTC.

This clonotype was seen at least ten times. The rearrangement links TRBV5-1 to TRBJ2-7, with 8 positions matching TRBD2. The CDR3 length is 16 residues. CDR1 is SGHRS, CDR2 YFSETQ, per germline. V lost 4 bases and J lost 4; bases outside the gene matches: 13. In DNA, the CDR3 is TGCGCCAGCAGCCGGCTTGAAAGCGGGAGTGTTTACGAGCAGTACTTC. It is translated as CASSRLESGSVYEQYF.

The rearrangement uses TRBV7-8 and TRBJ1-2; D is undetermined. CDR3 length: 15 residues. From germline, CDR1 is SGHVS and CDR2 FQNEAQ. Trimming removed 2 bases at V and 2 bases at J, with 12 bases between. The CDR3 spells CASSLFVGENYGYTF. The CDR3 nucleotides are TGTGCCAGCAGCTTATTCGTCGGCGAGAACTATGGCTACACCTTC.

This clonotype was seen ten or more times. The J gene is TRBJ1-1, the V gene TRBV4-3; D is ambiguous. Germline CDR1 reads LGHNA; CDR2 reads YSLEER. The CDR3 extends over 15 amino acids. Trimming cost V 0 bases and J 4 bases, with 12 bases left between them. The CDR3 sequence is CASSQEVSFTTEAFF. CDR3 in DNA: TGCGCCAGCAGCCAAGAAGTCAGCTTTACCACTGAAGCTTTCTTT.

This clonotype occurred a few times. The chain employs TRBV7-9 and TRBJ1-1; 7 positions agree with TRBD1. The trim removed 5 bases at V and 8 bases at J, leaving 17 bases unmatched. Germline values: CDR1 SEHNR, CDR2 FQNEAQ (reference sequence). The length of the CDR3 is 16 residues. CDR3 protein: CASSPHPTGRSGEAFF. The CDR3, as DNA: TGTGCCAGCAGCCCCCACCCGACAGGGAGGTCCGGGGAAGCTTTCTTT.

Note on this clonotype: A much larger clone lies one base from this, so it may be a read error. The rearrangement links TRBV9 to TRBJ2-7; possibly TRBD1 or TRBD2 for D (5 bases each). From germline, CDR1 is SGDLS and CDR2 YYNGEE. CDR3 length: 13 residues. CDR3: CASSPGSSYDQYF. The CDR3, as DNA: TGTGCCAGCAGCCCAGGGAGCAGTTACGACCAGTACTTC.

Ten or more counts support this clonotype. The CDR3 spells CASSPGQAEAFF. Here the CDR3 DNA reads TGTGCCAGCAGCCCGGGACAGGCGGAAGCTTTCTTT. This chain uses TRBV5-6 with TRBJ1-1, with 8 bases identical to TRBD1. Germline CDR1 is SGHDT and CDR2 is YYEEEE. V dropped 4 bases and J dropped 8; count of bases not matched to a gene: 4. The CDR3 is made up of 12 amino acids.

The rearrangement joins TRBV9 to TRBJ2-5; D call uncertain. Germline V gene sequence: CDR1 SGDLS, CDR2 YYNGEE. The CDR3 is 13 residues long. V lost 0 bases and J lost 2, with 5 bases in between. This chain's CDR3 is CASSVEGQETQYF. CDR3 DNA: TGTGCCAGCAGCGTAGAGGGACAAGAGACCCAGTACTTC.

The chain has TRBV12-3 or TRBV12-4 and TRBJ1-5, with D unresolved. The CDR3 consists of 12 residues. With 4 bases removed from V and 7 bases from J, the gap between germline ends came to 8 bases. CDR3 region: CASSSPSQPQHF. Written as DNA, the CDR3 is TGTGCCAGCAGTTCCCCCAGCCAGCCCCAGCATTTT.

This clonotype was seen a few times. V is TRBV4-3 and J is TRBJ2-5, with TRBD2 matching over 13 bases. The CDR3 covers 17 residues. V was pared by 3 bases and J by 4 bases, with 8 bases of the junction left unmatched. Looked up from germline, CDR1 is LGHNA and CDR2 is YSLEER. The CDR3 loop reads CASSQALAGGPRETQYF. The CDR3 region has the DNA TGCGCCAGCAGCCAGGCACTAGCGGGAGGGCCCCGAGAGACCCAGTACTTC.

There are many counts of this clonotype. This rearrangement joins TRBV29-1 to TRBJ2-1, with D hard to call. V lost 5 bases and J 0 bases, leaving 8 bases between the germline ends. CDR1 and CDR2 (germline): SQVTM, ANQGSEA. The CDR3 length is 13 residues. CDR3 protein: CSVPGSSYNEQFF. The CDR3, as DNA: TGCAGCGTTCCGGGTAGCTCCTACAATGAGCAGTTCTTC.

This clonotype has more than one count but fewer than ten. The genes are TRBV6-2 or TRBV6-3 and TRBJ2-1, with D uncertain. Germline assignment: CDR1 MNHEY and CDR2 SVGEGT. The V end lost 2 bases, the J end lost 3 bases, and 17 bases lay between the germline ends. The CDR3 covers 17 residues. Here the CDR3 reads CASSYDPMGAHYNEQFF. The CDR3 bases are TGTGCCAGCAGTTACGATCCCATGGGCGCCCACTACAATGAGCAGTTCTTC.

This clonotype was detected ten times or more. One end of the junction is discordant with germline, which a read error may explain. The rearrangement uses TRBV27 and TRBJ2-1; D not resolved. The CDR3 consists of 11 residues. Germline CDR1 is MNHEY and CDR2 is SMNVEV (reference sequence). The CDR3 protein is CASSLLGEQFF. The CDR3 nucleotides are TGTGCCAGCAGCTTATTGGGTGAGCAGTTCTTC.

V usage is TRBV20-1 and J usage is TRBJ2-1; 11 bases map to TRBD2. The CDR3 runs 15 residues. Germline-derived CDR1 and CDR2 are DFQATT and SNEGSKA (reference sequence). Trimming took 3 bases from V and 7 from J; bases not matched to a gene: 8. The CDR3 DNA is TGCAGTGCTAGGGATACTAGCGGGAGTAAAAATGAGCAGTTCTTC. It codes for CSARDTSGSKNEQFF.

This clonotype was seen only a few times. The gene calls are TRBV29-1 and TRBJ1-2; tentative D call: TRBD1 (5 bases). The CDR3 runs to 14 residues. Trimming took off 8 bases at V and 4 bases at J, with 20 bases between the two ends. CDR1 is SQVTM, CDR2 ANQGSEA, per germline. CDR3: CSTKFPGSTYGYTF. The CDR3 DNA reads TGCAGCACCAAATTTCCAGGGAGCACCTATGGCTACACCTTC.